This record looks at one T cell receptor beta chain sequence and its context. Its antigen is not identified. Germline loops: CDR1 SGDLS, CDR2 YYNGEE. V was pared by 3 bases and J by 0 bases, with 10 bases between. The CDR3 loop spans 15 amino acids. The data were taken from a study of T-cell memory formation after mild COVID-19. Study conclusions and caveats: Pre-infection memory already had some responding clones, implying cross-reactive memory joined. Clones contracting over day 15 to 85 were CD4/CD8 balanced, with later expanders leaning CD4+.

The TCR alpha and TCR beta cDNA libraries, bearing sample barcodes and UMIs, were generated by 5'RACE using constant-segment primers. A single record per CDR3 protein comes from TCRdb applying MiXCR to the 5' RACE reads. The sample consists of some 350,000 distinct CDR3 sequences, more than 15% of them appearing once. The sequence was collected from a man aged 18 to 30 who had mild COVID-19 (a few samples of this study predate the infection). Cell type and time point are not known. The chain uses TRBV9 and TRBJ1-3; D may be TRBD1 (5 bases). The sample consisted of PBMCs or a T cell subset sorted from them (not recorded which). CDR3 residues: CASSAQGYSGNTIYF. CDR3 sequence (DNA): TGTGCCAGCAGCGCTCAGGGTTACTCTGGAAACACCATATATTTT.